Following are 14 T cell receptor beta chains from one sample sequenced in a study of blood T cell repertoires in COVID-19. The assay was immunoSEQ multiplex PCR, and TCRdb's table has in-frame clones only and misses some. In the table there are fewer than 250,000 clones, more than 75% of which are singletons. The sequenced sample consisted of PBMCs or T cells enriched from blood (not recorded which). These receptors were obtained from a man aged 25-40 years in a cohort exposed to, infected with or recovered from COVID-19 (not recorded which).

The chain has TRBV5-1 and TRBJ2-2; D possibly corresponds to TRBD2 (6 bases). Between the trimmed V and J ends, which lost 4 bases and 2 bases, there was a span of 15 bases. CDR3 length: 16 residues. Per germline, CDR1 SGHRS and CDR2 YFSETQ. The CDR3 here is CASSVMGLGNTGELFF. The DNA of the CDR3 is TGCGCCAGCAGCGTCATGGGACTCGGTAACACCGGGGAGCTGTTTTTT.

The V and J genes are TRBV7-2 and TRBJ2-3; tentative D call: TRBD1 (5 bases). Trimming took off 1 base at V and 1 base at J, with 9 bases between the two ends. The CDR3 sequence is 15 residues long. Germline CDR1 reads SGHTA; CDR2 reads FQGNSA. This CDR3 is CASSLDVGRTDTQYF. The DNA for the CDR3 is TGTGCCAGCAGCTTAGATGTGGGGCGCACAGATACGCAGTATTTT.

V is TRBV28 and J is TRBJ1-2; 7 bases fit TRBD1. After removal of 6 bases from V and 8 bases from J, the junction contained 9 bases not matched to a gene. Germline V gene sequence: CDR1 MDHEN, CDR2 SYDVKM. CDR3 length: 13 amino acids. The CDR3 DNA is TGTGCCAGCAGGACAGGGCTTTCGGGAGGCTACACCTTC. It yields the protein CASRTGLSGGYTF.

The chain is built from TRBV27 and TRBJ2-7; 9 bases are shared with TRBD1. This CDR3 is 13 amino acids long. The V gene's germline CDR1 is MNHEY and CDR2 SMNVEV (reference sequence). Unmatched junction bases numbered 2, after V lost 2 bases and J lost 6 bases. The DNA of the CDR3 is TGTGCCAGCAGTTTAGGGACAGGGTTCGAGCAGTACTTC. It codes for CASSLGTGFEQYF.

This clone is a singleton in its sample. The gene calls are TRBV4-3 and TRBJ2-2, with D perhaps matching TRBD2 (5 bases). Trimming stripped 1 base from V and 6 bases from J, with 9 bases between. This CDR3 is 14 amino acids long. Germline V CDR1 and CDR2: LGHNA, YSLEER. CDR3 sequence: CASSQAEGSGELFF. The CDR3 DNA follows: TGCGCCAGCAGCCAAGCAGAGGGCTCCGGGGAGCTGTTTTTT.

This chain joins TRBV6-1 and TRBJ1-3, with TRBD1 matching 7 bases. V shed 3 bases and J 4 bases; nucleotides not matched to a gene: 6. Germline V lookup: CDR1 MNHNS, CDR2 SASEGT. The CDR3 runs to 15 residues. As DNA, the CDR3 is TGTGCCAGCAGTGATCCCGGGACAGAAGGAAACACCATATATTTT. Translated, it gives CASSDPGTEGNTIYF.

The V and J genes are TRBV23-1 and TRBJ2-3, with D tentatively TRBD1 (6 bases). TRBV23-1 is flagged as an ORF with uncertain function. The CDR3 has 17 amino acids. V lost 2 bases and J lost 2, with 17 bases in between. The CDR3 nucleotides are TGCGCCAGCAGTCAAGGTGAGCGACAGGACTTCACAGATACGCAGTATTTT. Translating it yields CASSQGERQDFTDTQYF.

The chain combines TRBV28 with TRBJ1-4; D ambiguous. V dropped 3 bases and J dropped 3 bases, with 8 bases sitting between them. The V gene's germline CDR1 is MDHEN and CDR2 SYDVKM. The CDR3 length is 14 residues. The CDR3 loop is CASSFSLSNEKLFF. The CDR3 nucleotides read TGTGCCAGCAGTTTTTCCCTATCTAATGAAAAACTGTTTTTT.

The V gene is TRBV7-9, the J gene TRBJ1-5, with 7 positions matching TRBD1. With V trimmed by 4 bases and J by 0 bases, 12 bases remained unmatched. The germline V gene encodes CDR1 SEHNR and CDR2 FQNEAQ (reference sequence). This CDR3 contains 18 residues. The CDR3 region has the DNA TGTGCCAGCAGCTCAACCGGGACAGCGATATATAGCAATCAGCCCCAGCATTTT. The encoded protein is CASSSTGTAIYSNQPQHF.

V and J are TRBV7-2 and TRBJ1-3, with unresolved D. CDR3 size: 16 residues. Trimming shortened V by 0 bases and J by 2 bases, and 11 bases separated the two germline ends. The germline gives CDR1 SGHTA, CDR2 FQGNSA. The CDR3 loop is CASSLAGGRAGNTIYF. CDR3 sequence (DNA): TGTGCCAGCAGCTTAGCCGGAGGGAGGGCTGGAAACACCATATATTTT.

The genes are TRBV12-3 or TRBV12-4 and TRBJ1-1, with a tentative D call TRBD1 (5 bases). V gave up 5 bases and J gave up 8 bases, with 9 bases separating them. The CDR3 contains 11 residues. The CDR3 reads CASSKTAEAFF. CDR3 nucleotide sequence: TGTGCCAGCAGTAAGACAGCCGAAGCTTTCTTT.

The J gene is TRBJ2-7, the V gene TRBV6-1; TRBD1 is a possible D gene (6 bases). The CDR3 spans 12 residues. Germline assignment: CDR1 MNHNS and CDR2 SASEGT. V was shortened by 3 bases and J by 7 bases, with 10 bases between the two germline ends. The CDR3 DNA follows: TGTGCCAGCAGTGACAGGGGAAGTGAGCAGTACTTC. Its protein product is CASSDRGSEQYF.

The chain employs TRBV27 and TRBJ2-7; TRBD2 aligns across 11 bases. There are 16 residues in the CDR3. The junction had 10 bases not matched to a gene; V was cut back by 4 bases and J by 5 bases. Germline assignment: CDR1 MNHEY and CDR2 SMNVEV (reference sequence). The CDR3 coding sequence is TGTGCCAGCAGTTCATTAGCGGGAGGGCCGAACGACGAGCAGTACTTC. As protein: CASSSLAGGPNDEQYF.

This clone has ten or more counts. The chain links TRBV19 to TRBJ2-7, with 7 bases aligning to TRBD2. The CDR3 has 14 residues. Losses at the gene ends were 3 bases for V and 2 bases for J; bases not matched to a gene: 4. Germline assignment: CDR1 LNHDA and CDR2 SQIVND (reference sequence). The CDR3 DNA reads as TGTGCCAGTAGTATGGTCGGGACTACCTACGAGCAGTACTTC. Amino acids: CASSMVGTTYEQYF. Using reference TRBV19 and TRBJ2-7 for the parts outside the CDR3, the full variable domain is DGGITQSPKYLFRKEGQNVTLSCEQNLNHDAMYWYRQDPGQGLRLIYYSQIVNDFQKGDIAEGYSVSREKKESFPLTVTSAQKNPTAFYLCASSMVGTTYEQYFGPGTRLTVT.